This TCR beta chain stems from a study of blood T cell repertoires in COVID-19. Background on the study: Sites in the United States, Italy and Spain provided acute and convalescent COVID-19 samples.

This CDR3 contains 15 residues. Trimming took 4 bases from V and 1 from J, leaving 12 bases between them. Germline CDR1 reads SGHRS; CDR2 reads YFSETQ. Per the study methods: How many nucleated cells were present was estimated from reference gene primer amplification. The table came from immunoSEQ multiplex PCR; TCRdb's copy has only in-frame clones and leaves some out. From that table come the V and J calls and clone size; the DNA was used to work out D and trimming. The data hold about 35,000 clones, with roughly 80% observed a single time. V and J are TRBV5-1 and TRBJ2-4; tentatively, D is TRBD1 (7 bases). The clonotype was recovered from a man in his fifties or sixties with acute or convalescent COVID-19. The sequenced sample was peripheral blood. CDR3 bases: TGCGCCAGCAGCGATCCAGGGGGGGCCAAAAACATTCAGTACTTC. This gives the protein CASSDPGGAKNIQYF.